In this sample, the clone carrying this T cell receptor (beta chain) turned up once. The sample belongs to a study of cytomegalovirus exposure and HLA in healthy donors. CDR3 length: 21 amino acids. Unmatched junction bases numbered 16, after V lost 0 bases and J lost 0 bases. Germline V gene lookup returns CDR1 SGDLS and CDR2 YYNGEE. PCR was performed using 60 Vbeta and 13 Jbeta primers. Some clones are missing from TCRdb's copy, which holds only in-frame ones; the method was immunoSEQ multiplex PCR. The table shows 110,000 or so clones, with 65% to 80% occurring only once. V usage is TRBV9 and J usage is TRBJ2-1, with 9 positions matching TRBD1. The source material was PBMCs. This receptor was taken from a woman aged 40 to 49 in good health and CMV-seropositive. The DNA for the CDR3 is TGTGCCAGCAGCGTAGCTACAGTGGGACAGGGAGTACAACGCTCCTACAATGAGCAGTTCTTC. Amino acid sequence: CASSVATVGQGVQRSYNEQFF.